This T cell receptor (beta chain) was obtained from a study of cytomegalovirus exposure and HLA in healthy donors. Study findings and constraints: A later analysis found common viral pathogens apparently linked to several of the most significant clusters.

Details on this clone: Antigen: not known.

The PCR used 60 Vbeta and 13 Jbeta primers. The assay was immunoSEQ multiplex PCR, and TCRdb's table has in-frame clones only and misses some. This sample has around 230,000 clones, with roughly 85% found just once. The CDR3 extends over 18 amino acids. The gene calls are TRBV21-1 and TRBJ2-1; the D call in the table, TRBD2, was not verified against the DNA. TRBV21-1 is deemed a pseudogene. The sequenced sample consisted of PBMCs. This clonotype originated in a girl aged 2-10 years in good health and CMV-seronegative. The CDR3 loop is CASSLRGLAGPPANEQFF. As DNA, the CDR3 is TGTGCCAGCAGCCTCAGGGGGCTAGCGGGGCCCCCGGCCAATGAGCAGTTCTTC.